Listed below are T cell receptor beta chains from one sample, sequenced in a study of long-term antiretroviral therapy in people with HIV. Generated by immunoSEQ multiplex PCR, the TCRdb table keeps only in-frame clones and is missing some. The table includes 23,000 or so clones, roughly 87% detected once. The sequencing here drew on unsorted PBMCs, taken 0.3 years after starting antiretroviral therapy. Every receptor here comes from a man aged 50 to 60 with HIV. Each CDR3 is given with its conserved first and last residue. A D gene is named only where the DNA matches it firmly. Rows give clone size only sometimes, using once, few, many, or a class for an expanded clone.

TRBV4-3	TRBJ1-3	13	.	.	TGCGCCAGCAGCCCAGCTACTGGAAACACCATATATTTT	CASSPATGNTIYF
TRBV18	TRBJ2-3	14	.	.	TGTGCCAGCTCACCACCGTGGCCCGGGGATACGCAGTATTTT	CASSPPWPGDTQYF
TRBV5-1	TRBJ2-7	13	TRBD2	.	TGCGCCAGCAGCTTGGGGGGAGGGGACGAGCAGTACTTC	CASSLGGGDEQYF
TRBV2	TRBJ1-1	14	.	.	TGTGCCAGCAGCCTAACACGAATGAACACTGAAGCTTTCTTT	CASSLTRMNTEAFF
TRBV18	TRBJ2-5	12	.	once	TGTGCCAGCTCACCGCGGTCGGGGACCCAGTACTTC	CASSPRSGTQYF
TRBV4-2	TRBJ2-1	16	.	.	TGTGCCAGCAGCCAGAGTTCGGGGTCGGGGTACAATGAGCAGTTCTTC	CASSQSSGSGYNEQFF
TRBV4-3	TRBJ2-7	13	.	.	TGCGCCAGCAGCCAAGAGTGGGCCTACGAGCAGTACTTC	CASSQEWAYEQYF
TRBV5-5	TRBJ1-2	15	.	.	TGTGCCAGCAGCTTGGCACGACAGACTAACTATGGCTACACCTTC	CASSLARQTNYGYTF
TRBV4-3	TRBJ2-7	15	TRBD2	.	TGCGCCAGCAGCCAACAGCGGGAGGTCTCTTACGAGCAGTACTTC	CASSQQREVSYEQYF
TRBV6-5	TRBJ2-7	14	.	.	TGTGCCAGCAGTCCAGGACAGCCTCTCTACGAGCAGTACTTC	CASSPGQPLYEQYF
TRBV9	TRBJ1-2	14	.	.	TGTGCCAGCAGCCCGCAGATAGATAACTATGGCTACACCTTC	CASSPQIDNYGYTF
TRBV2	TRBJ2-2	12	TRBD1	.	TGTGCCAGCATCAGGGGGCGAGGGGAGCTGTTTTTT	CASIRGRGELFF
TRBV6-4	TRBJ1-5	13	.	.	TGTGCCAGCAGTGACGAGGTGGGGACGCCCCAGCATTTT	CASSDEVGTPQHF
TRBV19	TRBJ1-1	14	TRBD1	.	TGTGCCAGTAGTATGGACAGGGAGGGAGCTGAAGCTTTCTTT	CASSMDREGAEAFF
TRBV5-6	TRBJ1-1	15	.	few	TGTGCCAGCAGCTTGGGGATTCAGGGGAACACTGAAGCTTTCTTT	CASSLGIQGNTEAFF